The table lists the clone carrying this T cell receptor beta chain with many counts. Per the study methods: By means of reference gene primer amplification, nucleated cell counts were estimated. Sequencing used immunoSEQ multiplex PCR; TCRdb keeps in-frame clones, though not all of them. V and J calls plus clone size are reproduced from that table; the DNA served to infer D and trimming. This sample carries around 68,000 clones, 70% to 85% of them seen once, and the ten largest clones take about 16%. This record belongs to a study of blood T cell repertoires in COVID-19. Across the whole study: Italy, Spain and the United States were the sources of the convalescent and acute COVID-19 samples. Sample material is recorded as cDNA or gDNA derived from T cells, B-cell-depleted T cells, or PBMCs.

CDR1 is LGHNA, CDR2 YSLEER, per germline. V was cut by 5 bases and J by 1 base, with 15 bases left in between. The CDR3 spans 15 residues. The chain recombines TRBV4-3 with TRBJ2-7; tentatively, D is TRBD1 (6 bases). Sequencing was performed on peripheral blood. The TCR comes from a man older than 75 with active COVID-19. For the CDR3, the DNA is TGCGCCAGCAGCACAGGGTTGGGAGCATCCTACGAGCAGTACTTC. Translated: CASSTGLGASYEQYF.